The clone carrying this TCR beta chain has a handful of counts. This record belongs to a study of blood T cell repertoires in COVID-19. Sequencing was performed with immunoSEQ multiplex PCR; in TCRdb, only in-frame clones are kept and a portion is missing. The table shows 150,000 to 200,000 clones, with 60% to 85% occurring only once. Germline loops: CDR1 SEHNR, CDR2 FQNEAQ (reference sequence). The CDR3 sequence is 13 residues long. V lost 3 bases, J lost 5 bases, and 1 base stayed unmatched. Sequenced input: peripheral blood. The receptor comes from a man between 65 and 80 years old with acute or convalescent COVID-19. This chain connects TRBV7-9 to TRBJ2-1; 7 bases agree with TRBD1. The DNA of the CDR3 is TGTGCCAGCAGCTTGGGACAGAACAATGAGCAGTTCTTC. Translating it yields CASSLGQNNEQFF.